The rows below give T cell receptor beta chains drawn from one sample of a study of T cell repertoires in cytomegalovirus infection. TCRdb analysed the reads with MiXCR anew, one entry per CDR3 protein. The table shows approximately 500,000 distinct CDR3 sequences, with around a quarter occurring only once. Material for sequencing was PBMCs. The source is a human donor in good health (CMV status not recorded). Some clones in this sample may be carry-over from other donors' samples. CDR3s include the opening cysteine and the closing phenylalanine or tryptophan. The D gene is left open where the match is weak. Not every row has a clone size; where given, it reads once, few, many or a size class.

d_gene: -; j_gene: TRBJ2-4; v_gene: TRBV12-3/TRBV12-4; abundance: -; CDR3nt: TGTGCCAGCAGCTCCGACCCAGTGGGGCCAGTCATTCAGTACTTC; CDR3aa: CASSSDPVGPVIQYF
d_gene: -; j_gene: TRBJ2-3; v_gene: TRBV5-6; abundance: -; CDR3nt: TGTGCCAGCAGCTTGGAACAGATCACAGATACGCAGTATTTT; CDR3aa: CASSLEQITDTQYF
d_gene: -; j_gene: TRBJ1-1; v_gene: TRBV19; abundance: -; CDR3nt: TGTGCCAGTAGTCCCTGGGGGGACACTGAAGCTTTCTTT; CDR3aa: CASSPWGDTEAFF
d_gene: -; j_gene: TRBJ2-3; v_gene: TRBV25-1; abundance: -; CDR3nt: TGTGCCAGCAGTGAAGCAAGGGGCCCAGATACGCAGTATTTT; CDR3aa: CASSEARGPDTQYF
d_gene: TRBD2; j_gene: TRBJ2-5; v_gene: TRBV7-9; abundance: few; CDR3nt: TGTGCCAGCACCCACCCCGGGACTAGCAGCGAGACCCAGTACTTC; CDR3aa: CASTHPGTSSETQYF
d_gene: -; j_gene: TRBJ2-7; v_gene: TRBV6-1; abundance: -; CDR3nt: TGTGCTATCTCAAAAGGAACCTACGAGCAGTACTTC; CDR3aa: CAISKGTYEQYF
d_gene: TRBD2; j_gene: TRBJ2-1; v_gene: TRBV20-1; abundance: -; CDR3nt: TGCAGTGCTTCTCAAACTAGCGGGAGGGGGAATGAGCAGTTCTTC; CDR3aa: CSASQTSGRGNEQFF
d_gene: -; j_gene: TRBJ2-3; v_gene: TRBV7-2; abundance: many; CDR3nt: TGTGCCAGCAGCCCAGGGACTTACACAGATACGCAGTATTTT; CDR3aa: CASSPGTYTDTQYF
d_gene: -; j_gene: TRBJ2-5; v_gene: TRBV5-1; abundance: -; CDR3nt: TGCGCCAGCAGCCGGGGGCCTAAGATGGGAGAGACCCAGTACTTC; CDR3aa: CASSRGPKMGETQYF
d_gene: TRBD2; j_gene: TRBJ2-1; v_gene: TRBV7-2; abundance: many; CDR3nt: TGTGCCAGCAGCCCATCCGGGACTAACAATGAGCAGTTCTTC; CDR3aa: CASSPSGTNNEQFF
d_gene: -; j_gene: TRBJ2-3; v_gene: TRBV7-2; abundance: many; CDR3nt: TGTGCCAGCAGCTGGAGACAGGGCGGGAGCGATACGCAGTATTTT; CDR3aa: CASSWRQGGSDTQYF
d_gene: TRBD1; j_gene: TRBJ1-2; v_gene: TRBV29-1; abundance: -; CDR3nt: TGCAGCGTTGAGGCACTACAGGGGAACTATGGCTACACCTTC; CDR3aa: CSVEALQGNYGYTF
d_gene: TRBD2; j_gene: TRBJ2-5; v_gene: TRBV12-3/TRBV12-4; abundance: -; CDR3nt: TGTGCCAGCACCGGGGGTGGGGGGGAAGAGACCCAGTACTTC; CDR3aa: CASTGGGGEETQYF